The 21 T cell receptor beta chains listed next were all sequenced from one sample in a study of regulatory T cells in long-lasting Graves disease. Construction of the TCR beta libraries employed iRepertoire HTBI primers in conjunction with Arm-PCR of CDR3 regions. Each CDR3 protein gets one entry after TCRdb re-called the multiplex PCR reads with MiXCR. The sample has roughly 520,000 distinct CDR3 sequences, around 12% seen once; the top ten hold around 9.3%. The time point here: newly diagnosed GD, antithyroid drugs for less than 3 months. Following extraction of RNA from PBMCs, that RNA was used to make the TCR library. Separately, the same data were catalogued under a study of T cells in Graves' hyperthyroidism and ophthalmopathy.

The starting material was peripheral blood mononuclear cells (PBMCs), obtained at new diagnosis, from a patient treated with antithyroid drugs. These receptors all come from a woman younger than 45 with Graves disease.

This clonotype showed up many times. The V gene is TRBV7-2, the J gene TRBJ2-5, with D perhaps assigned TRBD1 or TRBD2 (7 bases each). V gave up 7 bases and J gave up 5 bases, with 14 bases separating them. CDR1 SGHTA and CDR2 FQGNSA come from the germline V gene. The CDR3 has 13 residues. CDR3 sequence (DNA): TGTGCCAGCACCCAGGGGGGGAGGGAGACCCAGTACTTC. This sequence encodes CASTQGGRETQYF.

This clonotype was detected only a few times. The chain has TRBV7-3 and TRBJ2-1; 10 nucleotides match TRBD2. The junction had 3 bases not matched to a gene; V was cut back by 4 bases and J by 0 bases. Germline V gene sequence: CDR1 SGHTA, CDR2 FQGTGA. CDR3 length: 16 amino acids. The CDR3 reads CASSSGLAPSYNEQFF. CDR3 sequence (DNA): TGTGCCAGCAGCTCGGGACTAGCGCCCTCCTACAATGAGCAGTTCTTC.

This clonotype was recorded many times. DNA for the CDR3: TGTGCCAGCAGCGTCGGGGAGGGAAACACAGATACGCAGTATTTT. Its protein product is CASSVGEGNTDTQYF. V and J are TRBV9 and TRBJ2-3; 7 nucleotides align to TRBD2. With V trimmed by 2 bases and J by 2 bases, 5 bases remained unmatched. The CDR3 extends over 15 amino acids. From germline, CDR1 is SGDLS and CDR2 YYNGEE.

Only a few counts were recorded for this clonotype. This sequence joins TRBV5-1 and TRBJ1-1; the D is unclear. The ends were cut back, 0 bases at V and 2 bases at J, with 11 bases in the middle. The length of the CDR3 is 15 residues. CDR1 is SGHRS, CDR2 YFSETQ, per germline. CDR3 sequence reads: CASSLADQPNTEAFF. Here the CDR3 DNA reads TGCGCCAGCAGCTTGGCCGACCAACCAAACACTGAAGCTTTCTTT.

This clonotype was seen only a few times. The CDR3 loop reads CASSPTIVEAFF. CDR3 nucleotides: TGTGCCAGCAGCCCCACAATCGTTGAAGCTTTCTTT. The chain joins TRBV6-1 to TRBJ1-1; D is uncertain. This CDR3 comprises 12 residues. V lost 6 bases to trimming and J lost 7 bases, with 12 bases between them. The germline V gene has CDR1 MNHNS and CDR2 SASEGT.

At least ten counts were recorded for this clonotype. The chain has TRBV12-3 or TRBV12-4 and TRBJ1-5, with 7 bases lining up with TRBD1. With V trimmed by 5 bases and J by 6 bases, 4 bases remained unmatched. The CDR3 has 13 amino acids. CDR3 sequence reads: CASSTTGPQPQHF. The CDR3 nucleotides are TGTGCCAGCAGTACGACAGGGCCTCAGCCCCAGCATTTT.

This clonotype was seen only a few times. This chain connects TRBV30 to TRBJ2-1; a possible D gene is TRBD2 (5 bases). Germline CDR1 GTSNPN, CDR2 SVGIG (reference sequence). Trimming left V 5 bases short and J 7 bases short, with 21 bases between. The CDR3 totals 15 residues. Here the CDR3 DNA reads TGTGCCTGGTTTTCAAGGGAGAGGTATAGGAATGAGCAGTTCTTC. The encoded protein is CAWFSRERYRNEQFF.

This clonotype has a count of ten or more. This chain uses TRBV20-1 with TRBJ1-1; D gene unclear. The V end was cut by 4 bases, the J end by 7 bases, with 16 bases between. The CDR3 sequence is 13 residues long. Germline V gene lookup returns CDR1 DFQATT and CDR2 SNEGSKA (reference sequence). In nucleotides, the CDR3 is TGCAGTGCTAAGGACCCCTACGCTGGTGAAGCTTTCTTT. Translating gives CSAKDPYAGEAFF.

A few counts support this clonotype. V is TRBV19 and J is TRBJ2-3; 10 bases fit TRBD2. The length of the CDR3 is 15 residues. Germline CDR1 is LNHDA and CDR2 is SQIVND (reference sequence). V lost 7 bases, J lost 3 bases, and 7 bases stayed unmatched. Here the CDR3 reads CASKAPGLATDTQYF. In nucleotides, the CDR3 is TGTGCCAGTAAGGCCCCGGGACTAGCGACAGATACGCAGTATTTT.

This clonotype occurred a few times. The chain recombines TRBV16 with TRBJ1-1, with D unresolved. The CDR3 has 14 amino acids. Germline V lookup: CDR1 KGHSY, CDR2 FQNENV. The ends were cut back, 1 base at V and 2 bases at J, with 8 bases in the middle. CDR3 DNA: TGTGCCAGCAGCCAATTGGTGAGAAACACTGAAGCTTTCTTT. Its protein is CASSQLVRNTEAFF. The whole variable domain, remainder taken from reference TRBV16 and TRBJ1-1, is GEEVAQTPKHLVRGEGQKAKLYCAPIKGHSYVFWYQQVLKNEFKFLISFQNENVFDETGMPKERFSAKCLPNSPCSLEIQATKLEDSAVYFCASSQLVRNTEAFFGQGTRLTVV.

CDR3 residues: CASSLVPRGRLAGLGNEQFF. The CDR3 nucleotides are TGCGCCAGCAGCTTGGTTCCCCGGGGCAGACTAGCGGGGCTCGGCAATGAGCAGTTCTTC. The chain joins TRBV5-1 to TRBJ2-1, with 11 bases lining up with TRBD2. The CDR3 contains 20 residues. Germline assignment: CDR1 SGHRS and CDR2 YFSETQ. With V trimmed by 0 bases and J by 6 bases, 17 bases remained unmatched. The full variable domain, its missing parts supplied by reference TRBV5-1 and TRBJ2-1, is KAGVTQTPRYLIKTRGQQVTLSCSPISGHRSVSWYQQTPGQGLQFLFEYFSETQRNKGNFPGRFSGRQFSNSRSEMNVSTLELGDSALYLCASSLVPRGRLAGLGNEQFFGPGTRLTVL.

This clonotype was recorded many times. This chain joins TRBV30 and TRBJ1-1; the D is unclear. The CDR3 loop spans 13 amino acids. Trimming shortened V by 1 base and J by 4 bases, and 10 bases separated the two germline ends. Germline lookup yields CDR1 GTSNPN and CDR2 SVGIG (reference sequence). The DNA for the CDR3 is TGTGCCTGGAGTGACGGAGTGGGCACTGAAGCTTTCTTT. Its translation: CAWSDGVGTEAFF.

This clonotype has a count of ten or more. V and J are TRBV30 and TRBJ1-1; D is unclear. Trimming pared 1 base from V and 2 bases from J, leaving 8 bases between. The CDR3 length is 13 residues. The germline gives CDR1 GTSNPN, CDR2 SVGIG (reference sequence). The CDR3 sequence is CAWSEDTNTEAFF. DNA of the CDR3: TGTGCCTGGAGTGAAGACACTAACACTGAAGCTTTCTTT.

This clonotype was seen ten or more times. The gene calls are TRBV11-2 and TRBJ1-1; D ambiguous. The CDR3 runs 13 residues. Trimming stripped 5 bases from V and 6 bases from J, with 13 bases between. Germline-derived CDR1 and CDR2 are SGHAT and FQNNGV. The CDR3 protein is CASSLGPRAEAFF. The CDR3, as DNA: TGTGCCAGCAGCCTCGGACCGAGGGCTGAAGCTTTCTTT.

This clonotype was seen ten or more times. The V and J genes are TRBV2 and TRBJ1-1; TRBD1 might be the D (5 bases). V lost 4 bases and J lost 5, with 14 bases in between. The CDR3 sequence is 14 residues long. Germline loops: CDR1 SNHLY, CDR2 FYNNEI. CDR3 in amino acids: CASSVGQGWTEAFF. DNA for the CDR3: TGTGCCAGCAGTGTGGGGCAGGGTTGGACTGAAGCTTTCTTT.

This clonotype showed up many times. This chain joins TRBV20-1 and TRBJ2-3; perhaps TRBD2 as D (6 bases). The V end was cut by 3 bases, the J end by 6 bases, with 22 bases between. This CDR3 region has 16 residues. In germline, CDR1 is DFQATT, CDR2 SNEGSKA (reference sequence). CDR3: CSARVRDLNLLDTQYF. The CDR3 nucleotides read TGCAGTGCTAGGGTGCGGGACCTGAACCTCCTGGATACGCAGTATTTT.

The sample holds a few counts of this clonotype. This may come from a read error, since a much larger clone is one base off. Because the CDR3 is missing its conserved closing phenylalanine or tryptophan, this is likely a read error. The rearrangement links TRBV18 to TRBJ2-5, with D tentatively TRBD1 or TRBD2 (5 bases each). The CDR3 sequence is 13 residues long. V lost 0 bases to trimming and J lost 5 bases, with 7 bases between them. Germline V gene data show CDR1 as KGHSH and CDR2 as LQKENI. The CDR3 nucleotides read TGTGCCAGCTCACCACCGGGGGATGAGACCCAGTACCTC. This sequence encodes CASSPPGDETQYL.

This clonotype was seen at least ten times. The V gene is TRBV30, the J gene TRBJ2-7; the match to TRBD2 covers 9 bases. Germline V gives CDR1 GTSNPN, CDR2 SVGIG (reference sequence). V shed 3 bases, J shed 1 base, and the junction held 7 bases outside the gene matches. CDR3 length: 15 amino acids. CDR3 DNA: TGTGCCTGGAGGCTAGCGGGAATTGGTTCCTACGAGCAGTACTTC. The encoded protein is CAWRLAGIGSYEQYF.

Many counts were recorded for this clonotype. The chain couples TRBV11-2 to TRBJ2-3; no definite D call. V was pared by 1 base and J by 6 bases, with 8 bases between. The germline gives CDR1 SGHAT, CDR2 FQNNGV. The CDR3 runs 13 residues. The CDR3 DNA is TGTGCCAGCAGCTTAGGGTACCCGGATACGCAGTATTTT. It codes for CASSLGYPDTQYF.

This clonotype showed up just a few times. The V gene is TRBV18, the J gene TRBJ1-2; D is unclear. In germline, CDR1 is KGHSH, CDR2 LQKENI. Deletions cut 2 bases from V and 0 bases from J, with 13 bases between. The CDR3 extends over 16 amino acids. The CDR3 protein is CASSPATASPNYGYTF. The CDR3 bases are TGTGCCAGCTCACCAGCAACAGCCTCTCCTAACTATGGCTACACCTTC.

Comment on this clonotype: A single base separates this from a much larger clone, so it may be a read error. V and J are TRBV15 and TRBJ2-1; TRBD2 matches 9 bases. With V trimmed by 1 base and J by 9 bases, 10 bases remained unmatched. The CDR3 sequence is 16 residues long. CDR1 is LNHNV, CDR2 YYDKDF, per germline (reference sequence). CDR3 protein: CATSRVLAGAPGEQFF. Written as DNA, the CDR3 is TGTGCCACCAGCAGAGTACTAGCGGGTGCCCCCGGTGAGCAGTTCTTC.